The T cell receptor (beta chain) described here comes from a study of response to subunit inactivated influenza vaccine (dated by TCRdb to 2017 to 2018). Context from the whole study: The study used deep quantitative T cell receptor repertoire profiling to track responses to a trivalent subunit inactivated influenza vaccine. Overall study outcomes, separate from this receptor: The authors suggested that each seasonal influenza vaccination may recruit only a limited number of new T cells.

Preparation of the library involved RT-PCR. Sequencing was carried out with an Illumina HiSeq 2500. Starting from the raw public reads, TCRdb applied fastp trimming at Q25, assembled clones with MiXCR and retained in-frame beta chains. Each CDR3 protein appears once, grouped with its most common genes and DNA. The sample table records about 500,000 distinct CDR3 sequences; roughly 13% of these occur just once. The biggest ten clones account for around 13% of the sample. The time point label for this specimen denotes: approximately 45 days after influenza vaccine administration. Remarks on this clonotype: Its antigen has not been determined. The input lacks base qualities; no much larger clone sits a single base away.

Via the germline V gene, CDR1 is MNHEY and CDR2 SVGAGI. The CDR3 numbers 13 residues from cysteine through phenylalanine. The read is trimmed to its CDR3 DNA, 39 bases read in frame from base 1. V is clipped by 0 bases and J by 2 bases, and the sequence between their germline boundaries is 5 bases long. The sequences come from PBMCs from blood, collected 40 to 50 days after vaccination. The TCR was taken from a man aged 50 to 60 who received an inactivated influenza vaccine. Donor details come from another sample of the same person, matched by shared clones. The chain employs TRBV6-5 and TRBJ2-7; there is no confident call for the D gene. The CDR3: CASSYSSTYEQYF. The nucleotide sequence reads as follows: TGTGCCAGCAGTTACTCAAGTACCTACGAGCAGTACTTC.